A single sample is the source of the 14 T cell receptor beta chains below, sequenced in a study of siplizumab effects on memory and regulatory T cells. Sequencing used immunoSEQ multiplex PCR; TCRdb keeps in-frame clones, though not all of them. Of more than 90,000 clones listed, roughly 94% were seen once; the top ten hold approximately 1.5%. Sequencing input: non-Treg CD4+ T cells sorted from blood. The origin of the receptors is a human donor in good health.

The chain combines TRBV2 with TRBJ1-2, with D possibly matching TRBD1 (5 bases). The germline V gene encodes CDR1 SNHLY and CDR2 FYNNEI. The CDR3 covers 15 residues. Trimming left V 6 bases short and J 4 bases short, with 18 bases between. The CDR3 region is CASRYSGGNSYGYTF. The CDR3 DNA sequence: TGTGCCAGCAGATATTCCGGGGGGAACAGCTATGGCTACACCTTC.

V is TRBV5-1 and J is TRBJ2-7, with 7 bases lining up with TRBD2. Losses at the gene ends were 4 bases for V and 6 bases for J; bases not matched to a gene: 7. Looked up from germline, CDR1 is SGHRS and CDR2 is YFSETQ. The CDR3 sequence is 13 residues long. In nucleotides, the CDR3 is TGCGCCAGCAGCCGCATGGGGGGGGGCGAGCAGTACTTC. Translating it yields CASSRMGGGEQYF.

The V gene is TRBV4-2, the J gene TRBJ1-3; D is possibly TRBD1 (5 bases). The CDR3 loop spans 19 amino acids. Germline-derived CDR1 and CDR2 are LGHNA and YNFKEQ. Trimming took 0 bases from V and 4 from J, leaving 22 bases between them. Written as DNA, the CDR3 is TGTGCCAGCAGCCAAGATATTAAGCGGCAGGGAACTGCCGGAAACACCATATATTTT. It specifies CASSQDIKRQGTAGNTIYF.

V usage is TRBV7-8 and J usage is TRBJ2-3; tentative D call: TRBD2 (5 bases). The CDR3 is made up of 15 amino acids. The V and J ends lost 6 bases and 0 bases respectively, with 13 bases between them. CDR1 is SGHVS, CDR2 FQNEAQ, per germline. CDR3 nucleotide sequence: TGTGCCAGCAGACCCCGCACGGGGAGCACAGATACGCAGTATTTT. It specifies CASRPRTGSTDTQYF.

The chain carries TRBV5-1 and TRBJ2-2; D remains ambiguous. Trimming took off 2 bases at V and 8 bases at J, with 10 bases between the two ends. CDR3 size: 13 residues. CDR1 is SGHRS and CDR2 is YFSETQ in the germline V gene. CDR3 residues: CASSFNNWGELFF. CDR3 nucleotide sequence: TGCGCCAGCAGCTTTAATAATTGGGGGGAGCTGTTTTTT.

The chain joins TRBV5-6 to TRBJ2-5, with D perhaps TRBD2 (6 bases). Per the germline V gene, CDR1 is SGHDT and CDR2 is YYEEEE. With 5 bases removed from V and 2 bases from J, the gap between germline ends came to 10 bases. The CDR3 spans 13 residues. The CDR3 here is CASSRDWQETQYF. DNA of the CDR3: TGTGCCAGCAGTCGGGACTGGCAAGAGACCCAGTACTTC.

The V call is TRBV2, the J call TRBJ1-2; a weak D match, TRBD1 (6 bases). Germline lookup yields CDR1 SNHLY and CDR2 FYNNEI. This CDR3 spans 13 amino acids. Trimming removed 6 bases from V and 8 bases from J, with 16 bases in between. CDR3 loop: CASSMTGAQGYTF. Written as DNA, the CDR3 is TGTGCCAGCAGCATGACAGGCGCACAAGGCTACACCTTC.

V gene TRBV5-1 combines with J gene TRBJ1-1, with TRBD1 matching 7 bases. This CDR3 region has 13 residues. The germline V gene encodes CDR1 SGHRS and CDR2 YFSETQ. V shed 3 bases, J shed 4 bases, and the junction held 3 bases outside the gene matches. The CDR3 DNA is TGCGCCAGCAGCTACTCAGGGGGCACTGAAGCTTTCTTT. Its protein product is CASSYSGGTEAFF.

This clone was detected only a few times. The CDR3 nucleotides are TGTGCCAGTAGTACGACGACAGGTAACTACGAGCAGTACTTC. This encodes CASSTTTGNYEQYF. The chain couples TRBV19 to TRBJ2-7, with TRBD1 as a possible D gene (6 bases). Per germline, CDR1 LNHDA and CDR2 SQIVND (reference sequence). The V end lost 4 bases, the J end lost 3 bases, and 13 bases lay between the germline ends. The CDR3 is 14 amino acids.

The CDR3 loop is CASSWDRGYQPQHF. The CDR3 region has the DNA TGTGCCAGCAGTTGGGACAGGGGGTATCAGCCCCAGCATTTT. The J gene is TRBJ1-5, the V gene TRBV6-1; TRBD1 matches at 11 bases. Germline-derived CDR1 and CDR2 are MNHNS and SASEGT. Trimming removed 5 bases from V and 5 bases from J; junction bases left unmatched: 2. This CDR3 contains 14 residues.

This rearrangement joins TRBV19 to TRBJ2-7; D is undetermined. Between the trimmed V and J ends, which lost 6 bases and 2 bases, there was a span of 14 bases. The germline V gene has CDR1 LNHDA and CDR2 SQIVND (reference sequence). The CDR3 is 14 residues long. The DNA of the CDR3 is TGTGCCAGTAGACACACCATGACTCCCTACGAGCAGTACTTC. Protein product: CASRHTMTPYEQYF.

The chain combines TRBV5-1 with TRBJ2-5; TRBD2 agrees at 10 bases. The DNA matches TRBJ2-7 better at its end, which makes the J call doubtful. The CDR3 has 14 residues. CDR1 and CDR2 (germline): SGHRS, YFSETQ. Here the CDR3 DNA reads TGCGCCAGCAGGCAAAGGACTAGCGGCTACGAGCAGTACTTC. It translates to CASRQRTSGYEQYF.

J is TRBJ1-2 and V is TRBV5-1; the D is unclear. Germline CDR1 and CDR2: SGHRS and YFSETQ. This CDR3 has 11 amino acids. The ends were cut back, 0 bases at V and 8 bases at J, with 5 bases in the middle. CDR3 amino acids: CASSLAGGYTF. CDR3 nucleotides: TGCGCCAGCAGCTTGGCGGGCGGCTACACCTTC.

CDR3 protein: CASDPRQGVGYTF. In DNA, the CDR3 is TGTGCCAGCGACCCTCGGCAGGGGGTCGGCTACACCTTC. The J gene is TRBJ1-2, the V gene TRBV28; 7 nucleotides match TRBD1. CDR1 and CDR2 from the germline V gene are MDHEN and SYDVKM. The ends lost 8 bases at V and 8 bases at J; junction bases unmatched: 11. This CDR3 is built from 13 residues.